The 17 T cell receptor beta chains in this list originate from one sample, sequenced in a study of blood T cells in healthy people across ages. Combining a sample-barcoded 5' primer with a J-beta primer mix, a second PCR ran for 7 to 11 cycles. TCRdb reprocessed the 5' RACE reads with MiXCR, giving one entry per CDR3 protein. This table has hundreds of thousands of distinct CDR3 sequences, approximately 50% appearing once. The sequenced sample was blood. The source is a man aged 60-69 years in good health.

The chain has TRBV29-1 and TRBJ1-2; D uncertain. CDR3 size: 13 residues. The V end lost 2 bases, the J end lost 3 bases, and 10 bases lay between the germline ends. In germline, CDR1 is SQVTM, CDR2 ANQGSEA. The CDR3 nucleotides are TGCAGCGTTGAAAGGAACAGAGACTATGGCTACACCTTC. As protein: CSVERNRDYGYTF.

This chain joins TRBV7-9 and TRBJ2-7, with 11 bases fitting TRBD2. The CDR3 length is 16 residues. Per the germline V gene, CDR1 is SEHNR and CDR2 is FQNEAQ (reference sequence). J gave up 7 bases and V 5 bases, and 13 bases lay outside the gene matches. In DNA form, the CDR3 reads TGTGCCAGCAGCCTCAGTAGCGGGGGGGCCCGTTGGGAGCAGTACTTC. Translating gives CASSLSSGGARWEQYF.

V and J are TRBV29-1 and TRBJ2-3, with 12 bases fitting TRBD1. The CDR3 length is 15 residues. Germline assignment: CDR1 SQVTM and CDR2 ANQGSEA. Trimming cost V 8 bases and J 5 bases; bases outside gene matches: 11. The CDR3 reads CSFAGTGGAGDTQYF. CDR3 bases: TGCAGCTTCGCCGGGACAGGGGGCGCAGGAGATACGCAGTATTTT.

The chain uses TRBV12-3 or TRBV12-4 and TRBJ1-4, with TRBD1 matching 7 bases. This CDR3 spans 13 amino acids. After removal of 5 bases from V and 8 bases from J, the junction contained 5 bases not matched to a gene. The CDR3 nucleotides are TGTGCCAGCAGTCTATACAGGGGCGAAAAACTGTTTTTT. Translating gives CASSLYRGEKLFF.

This clonotype has a handful of counts. The chain couples TRBV6-2 or TRBV6-3 to TRBJ2-1, with D possibly TRBD1 on 6 matching bases. CDR3 length equals 15 residues. V was trimmed by 2 bases and J by 7 bases, leaving 15 bases between them. Germline V gene data show CDR1 as MNHEY and CDR2 as SVGEGT. CDR3 DNA sequence: TGTGCCAGCAGTTACGGGACACCCAGGAGGAATGAGCAGTTCTTC. It translates to CASSYGTPRRNEQFF.

This chain uses TRBV6-1 with TRBJ2-3; possible D gene TRBD2, 6 bases. CDR1 and CDR2 (germline): MNHNS, SASEGT. V shed 4 bases and J shed 5 bases, with 16 bases lying between them. The CDR3 totals 15 residues. The CDR3 bases are TGTGCCAGCAGTGCCCCGGTTGGGGGAGGAGATACGCAGTATTTT. This translates into CASSAPVGGGDTQYF.

The rearrangement joins TRBV15 to TRBJ2-5; a possible D gene is TRBD2 (5 bases). CDR1 and CDR2 (germline): LNHNV, YYDKDF (reference sequence). V gave up 0 bases and J gave up 9 bases, with 20 bases separating them. The CDR3 loop spans 16 amino acids. This CDR3 reads CATSRDGLALVGAQYF. CDR3 nucleotide sequence: TGTGCCACCAGCAGAGATGGGCTAGCCCTCGTTGGTGCCCAGTACTTC. Complete variable domain (other parts from reference TRBV15 and TRBJ2-5): DAMVIQNPRYQVTQFGKPVTLSCSQTLNHNVMYWYQQKSSQAPKLLFHYYDKDFNNEADTPDNFQSRRPNTSFCFLDIRSPGLGDTAMYLCATSRDGLALVGAQYFGPGTRLLVL.

The sample holds one count of this clonotype. V and J are TRBV4-1 and TRBJ2-3; weak D call: TRBD2 (7 bases). The CDR3 runs 17 residues. Per the germline V gene, CDR1 is MGHRA and CDR2 is YSYEKL. Trimming removed 0 bases at V and 1 base at J, with 14 bases between. The CDR3 reads CASSQDPGGARTDTQYF. The CDR3 nucleotides read TGCGCCAGCAGCCAAGATCCGGGGGGCGCCCGCACAGATACGCAGTATTTT.

This clonotype showed up just a few times. The CDR3 here is CASSVSGAGSPLHF. For the CDR3, the DNA is TGTGCCAGCAGTGTGTCGGGGGCCGGGTCACCCCTCCACTTT. The chain has TRBV25-1 and TRBJ1-6; TRBD1 is a possible D gene (6 bases). Per the germline V gene, CDR1 is MGHDK and CDR2 is SYGVNS. CDR3 length: 14 amino acids. Trimming stripped 4 bases from V and 10 bases from J, with 14 bases between. The full variable domain, its missing parts supplied by reference TRBV25-1 and TRBJ1-6, is EADIYQTPRYLVIGTGKKITLECSQTMGHDKMYWYQQDPGMELHLIHYSYGVNSTEKGDLSSESTVSRIRTEHFPLTLESARPSHTSQYLCASSVSGAGSPLHFGNGTRLTVT.

This clonotype showed up just a few times. This sequence joins TRBV3-1 and TRBJ2-5; weak D call: TRBD1 (6 bases). V was cut by 2 bases and J by 3 bases, with 13 bases left in between. The germline gives CDR1 LGHDT, CDR2 YNNKEL (reference sequence). The CDR3 loop spans 15 amino acids. CDR3 amino acids: CASSQPGHGKETQYF. The CDR3 DNA sequence: TGTGCCAGCAGCCAACCGGGACACGGAAAAGAGACCCAGTACTTC.

The genes are TRBV3-1 and TRBJ2-6, with D tentatively TRBD1 (6 bases). The CDR3 length is 18 residues. Germline V CDR1 and CDR2: LGHDT, YNNKEL (reference sequence). The V end was cut by 0 bases, the J end by 0 bases, with 12 bases between. CDR3 in DNA: TGTGCCAGCAGCCAAGAGGGCAGGGGCCCCTCTGGGGCCAACGTCCTGACTTTC. This sequence encodes CASSQEGRGPSGANVLTF.

This rearrangement joins TRBV21-1 to TRBJ1-2. TRBV21-1 is deemed a pseudogene. The CDR3 is 16 residues long. The CDR3 region has the DNA TGTGCCAGCAGCAGGAAAAAGAGGGGACTCGGAGGGGGCTACACCTTC. Translating it yields CASSRKKRGLGGGYTF.

The gene calls are TRBV6-1 and TRBJ2-3, with D possibly being TRBD1 or TRBD2 (5 bases each). CDR3 length: 14 amino acids. Trimming pared 6 bases from V and 2 bases from J, leaving 12 bases between. Germline CDR1 reads MNHNS; CDR2 reads SASEGT. DNA of the CDR3: TGTGCCAGCAGCACCCCGGGGCTCACAGATACGCAGTATTTT. It translates to CASSTPGLTDTQYF.

The rearrangement joins TRBV6-5 to TRBJ1-2, with unresolved D. Per germline, CDR1 MNHEY and CDR2 SVGAGI. Trimming stripped 5 bases from V and 8 bases from J, with 12 bases between. CDR3 length: 12 amino acids. In DNA form, the CDR3 reads TGTGCCAGCAGTAGCAGCCGCTGGGGCTACACCTTC. The encoded protein is CASSSSRWGYTF.

This chain connects TRBV7-2 to TRBJ2-3; 7 positions match TRBD2. CDR1 and CDR2 from the germline V gene are SGHTA and FQGNSA. The CDR3 has 11 residues. V shed 7 bases, J shed 10 bases, and the junction held 5 bases outside the gene matches. The CDR3: CASTTRGAQYF. The CDR3, as DNA: TGTGCCAGCACCACACGGGGGGCGCAGTATTTT.

CDR3 sequence reads: CASSQGQGHGYTF. CDR3 DNA sequence: TGTGCCAGCAGCCAAGGACAGGGGCATGGCTACACCTTC. This chain links TRBV4-2 with TRBJ1-2; TRBD1 aligns across 8 bases. The CDR3 is made up of 13 amino acids. The V gene's germline CDR1 is LGHNA and CDR2 YNFKEQ. Trimming at V came to 1 base and at J to 6 bases, leaving 1 base not matched to a gene.

This clonotype was counted only a few times. The chain uses TRBV7-9 and TRBJ1-4; 9 nucleotides line up with TRBD1. V lost 4 bases and J lost 8; bases outside the gene matches: 14. CDR3 length: 17 amino acids. Germline V gene data show CDR1 as SEHNR and CDR2 as FQNEAQ (reference sequence). The DNA of the CDR3 is TGTGCCAGCAGCTACCGGATGGACAGGGGTGTGGAAGAAAAACTGTTTTTT. It yields the protein CASSYRMDRGVEEKLFF. Complete variable domain (other parts from reference TRBV7-9 and TRBJ1-4): DTGVSQNPRHKITKRGQNVTFRCDPISEHNRLYWYRQTLGQGPEFLTYFQNEAQLEKSRLLSDRFSAERPKGSFSTLEIQRTEQGDSAMYLCASSYRMDRGVEEKLFFGSGTQLSVL.